This T cell receptor beta chain was observed in a study of cytomegalovirus exposure and HLA in healthy donors. The CDR3 has 15 amino acids. Germline V gene lookup returns CDR1 SGDLS and CDR2 YYNGEE. J lost 8 bases, V lost 4 bases, and 9 bases had no gene match. In this sample, this clone turned up a few times. This PCR relied on a set of 60 Vbeta primers and 13 Jbeta primers. In the authors' methods: The count from a later analysis was 65 million to 90 million unique TCR beta chains, 9 million to 12 million of them shared. Sequenced by immunoSEQ multiplex PCR; TCRdb stores in-frame clones only, minus some. V, J and clone size are taken as reported in that table, and D and trimming were inferred from the DNA itself. In the table there are 100,000 to 150,000 clones, 70% to 80% of which are singletons.

J is TRBJ1-6 and V is TRBV9; 7 nucleotides match TRBD1. The specimen sequenced was PBMCs. The receptor was derived from a woman in her 50s in good health and CMV-seronegative. CDR3 nucleotide sequence: TGTGCCAGCAGCATAAGACAGGGTTGGGATTCACCCCTCCACTTT. Translated, it gives CASSIRQGWDSPLHF.